The T cell receptor beta chain described here comes from a study of blood T cells in healthy people across ages. On this clonotype itself: Its target is not known.

The authors ran a second PCR of 7 to 11 cycles using a sample-barcoded 5' primer and a J-beta primer mix. TCRdb passed the 5' RACE reads through MiXCR, listing each CDR3 protein once. The sample includes around 1,900,000 distinct CDR3 sequences, about two fifths of them seen just once. Points from the study as a whole: Those diversity estimates obtained from one million T cells were thought to be underestimates. Correlation between TCR beta diversity and naive T cell percentage was strong. The fall in TCR beta diversity per million T cells was roughly linear with age.

The draw of peripheral blood yielded ten milliliters from each donor. Germline-derived CDR1 and CDR2 are LGHNA and YNFKEQ. This CDR3 has 16 residues. V was cut by 4 bases and J by 1 base, with 17 bases left in between. This chain uses TRBV4-2 with TRBJ2-7; possibly TRBD1 or TRBD2 for D (6 bases each). The sequencing sample was made of blood. The clonotype was recovered from a human donor in good health. The DNA for the CDR3 is TGTGCCAGCAGCCGAATGGGGGGCGGGATATCCTACGAGCAGTACTTC. This encodes CASSRMGGGISYEQYF.